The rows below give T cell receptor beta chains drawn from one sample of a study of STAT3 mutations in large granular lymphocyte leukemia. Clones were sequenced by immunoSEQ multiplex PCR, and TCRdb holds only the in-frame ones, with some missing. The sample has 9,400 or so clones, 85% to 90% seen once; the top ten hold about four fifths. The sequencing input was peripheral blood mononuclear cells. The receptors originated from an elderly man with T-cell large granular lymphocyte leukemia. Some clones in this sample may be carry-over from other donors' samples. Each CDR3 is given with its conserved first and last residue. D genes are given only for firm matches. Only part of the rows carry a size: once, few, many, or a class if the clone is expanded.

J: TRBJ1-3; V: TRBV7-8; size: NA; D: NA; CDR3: CASSPRRGYSGNTIYF
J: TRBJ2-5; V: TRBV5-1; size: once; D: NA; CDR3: CASSLSGRTAETQYF
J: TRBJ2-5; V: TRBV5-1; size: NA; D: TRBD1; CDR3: CASSLETGVGETQYF
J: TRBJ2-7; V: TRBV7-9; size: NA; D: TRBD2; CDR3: CASSWGLASEQYF
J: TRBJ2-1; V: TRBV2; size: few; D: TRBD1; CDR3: CASRTGTGLHNEQFF
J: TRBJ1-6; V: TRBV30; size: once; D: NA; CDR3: CAGTGGTALRSSNSPLHF
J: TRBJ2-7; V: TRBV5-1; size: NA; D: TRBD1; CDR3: CASSLMTGSYEQYF
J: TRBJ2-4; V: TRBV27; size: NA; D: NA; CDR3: CASRSAPGAKNIQYF
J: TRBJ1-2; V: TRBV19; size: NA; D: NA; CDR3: CAITSGDRYGYTF
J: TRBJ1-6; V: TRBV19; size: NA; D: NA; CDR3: CASRQNSPLHF
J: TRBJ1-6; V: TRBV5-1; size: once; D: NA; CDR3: CASSRTGDNSPLHF
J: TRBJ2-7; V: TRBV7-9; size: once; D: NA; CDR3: CASSLVVGFHYEQYF
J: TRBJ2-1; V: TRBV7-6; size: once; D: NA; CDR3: CASSSTGGQKYNEQFF
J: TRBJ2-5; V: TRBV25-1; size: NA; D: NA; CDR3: CASSRGNQETQYF
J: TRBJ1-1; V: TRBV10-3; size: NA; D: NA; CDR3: CAISELQAEAFF
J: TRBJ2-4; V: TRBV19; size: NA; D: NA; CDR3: CASSIRGVLHIQYF
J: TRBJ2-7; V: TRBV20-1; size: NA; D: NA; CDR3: CSGLTSYEQYF